These 4 T cell receptor beta chains were all obtained from the same sample, sequenced in a study of blood T cell repertoires in COVID-19. Measured with immunoSEQ multiplex PCR; TCRdb has only the in-frame clones, and not every one. Counted here are 100,000 or so clones, 75% to 85% occurring once; the ten biggest clones make up less than 15%. Sequenced sample: peripheral blood. The receptors here all came from a human donor in a cohort sampled during active COVID-19.

This clone showed up just once. V is TRBV7-2 and J is TRBJ1-1, with D uncertain. The length of the CDR3 is 14 residues. V gave up 5 bases and J gave up 5 bases, with 15 bases separating them. Germline loops: CDR1 SGHTA, CDR2 FQGNSA. The CDR3 here is CASSLIGLVTEAFF. CDR3 nucleotide sequence: TGTGCCAGCAGCCTCATAGGACTTGTTACTGAAGCTTTCTTT.

The genes are TRBV15 and TRBJ2-7; TRBD2 is a possible D gene (7 bases). V lost 2 bases to trimming and J lost 2 bases, with 16 bases between them. CDR3 length equals 16 residues. Germline-derived CDR1 and CDR2 are LNHNV and YYDKDF (reference sequence). The CDR3 is CATSRTFTGTTYEQYF. The CDR3 nucleotides are TGTGCCACCAGCAGAACTTTCACAGGGACTACCTACGAGCAGTACTTC.

The rearrangement links TRBV2 to TRBJ2-1, with 9 positions matching TRBD1. The CDR3 spans 15 residues. CDR1 is SNHLY and CDR2 is FYNNEI in the germline V gene. V dropped 6 bases and J dropped 4; count of bases not matched to a gene: 7. The CDR3 sequence is CASSRPGTGYNEQFF. The CDR3 region has the DNA TGTGCCAGCAGCCGACCCGGGACAGGGTACAATGAGCAGTTCTTC.

This sequence joins TRBV30 and TRBJ1-1, with D possibly being TRBD1 (6 bases). The CDR3 length is 15 residues. The germline V and J ends were trimmed by 2 bases and 1 base, with 14 bases remaining between them. Germline V gives CDR1 GTSNPN, CDR2 SVGIG (reference sequence). The CDR3 coding sequence is TGTGCCTGGAGTTCACCGACAGGTCAGAACACTGAAGCTTTCTTT. The encoded protein is CAWSSPTGQNTEAFF. The whole variable domain, remainder taken from reference TRBV30 and TRBJ1-1, is SQTIHQWPATLVQPVGSPLSLECTVEGTSNPNLYWYRQAAGRGLQLLFYSVGIGQISSEVPQNLSASRPQDRQFILSSKKLLLSDSGFYLCAWSSPTGQNTEAFFGQGTRLTVV.